Listed below are T cell receptor beta chains from one sample, sequenced in a study of graft-versus-host responses after intestinal transplantation. Here immunoSEQ multiplex PCR was the method, and the copy in TCRdb shows in-frame clones only, minus some. The sample records about 96,000 clones, approximately 90% being singletons. Their antigens are not known. The source was unstimulated CD4+ T cells sorted from spleen or lymph node cells, collected before intestinal transplant. The receptors come from a human donor who received an intestinal transplant. Both conserved end residues are part of each CDR3. The order of the fields is D gene, clone size, J gene, V gene, CDR3 protein, CDR3 DNA. The D gene is left open where the match is weak. Where a row states a size, it is once, few, many or the class of an expanded clone; other rows omit it.

>NA|few|TRBJ1-4|TRBV6-1
CASSPTGGDNEKLFF
TGTGCCAGCAGCCCCACGGGGGGAGACAATGAAAAACTGTTTTTT
>TRBD1|NA|TRBJ2-1|TRBV30
CALGGYYNEQFF
TGTGCCCTAGGGGGCTACTACAATGAGCAGTTCTTC
>TRBD1|NA|TRBJ1-6|TRBV19
CASRTVSTGTTPLHF
TGTGCCAGTAGGACGGTTTCGACAGGGACGACACCCCTCCACTTT
>NA|NA|TRBJ1-4|TRBV5-1
CASSPTSGGEKLFF
TGCGCCAGCAGCCCGACTTCGGGGGGGGAAAAACTGTTTTTT
>TRBD1|NA|TRBJ1-2|TRBV4-2
CASSREGQGGGYTF
TGTGCCAGCAGCCGAGAGGGACAGGGTGGAGGCTACACCTTC
>TRBD1|NA|TRBJ2-5|TRBV5-1
CASSKQGAQGETQYF
TGCGCCAGCAGCAAACAGGGGGCGCAGGGAGAGACCCAGTACTTC
>NA|NA|TRBJ1-2|TRBV19
CAIGGEDGYTF
TGTGCCATCGGAGGGGAGGATGGCTACACCTTC
>NA|NA|TRBJ2-7|TRBV4-3
CASSQEVQWAQTFYEQYF
TGCGCCAGCAGCCAAGAAGTTCAGTGGGCGCAGACCTTCTACGAGCAGTACTTC
>NA|NA|TRBJ2-2|TRBV5-1
CASSRPRSGPANTGELFF
TGCGCCAGCAGTCGACCTAGATCTGGTCCGGCGAACACCGGGGAGCTGTTTTTT
>TRBD1|once|TRBJ2-7|TRBV5-5
CASSLGQTPTYEQYF
TGTGCCAGCAGCCTGGGACAGACTCCCACCTACGAGCAGTACTTC
>TRBD2|NA|TRBJ2-7|TRBV2
CASSEFLFARTSGGANEQYF
TGTGCCAGCAGTGAATTTTTATTTGCGAGGACTAGCGGGGGGGCTAACGAGCAGTACTTC
>TRBD1|NA|TRBJ1-2|TRBV7-9
CASSLGQGGYGYTF
TGTGCCAGCAGCTTAGGACAGGGCGGCTATGGCTACACCTTC
>TRBD2|NA|TRBJ2-7|TRBV5-4
CASSSGAGVYEQYF
TGTGCCAGCAGCTCGGGCGCGGGAGTGTACGAGCAGTACTTC
>NA|NA|TRBJ2-1|TRBV19
CASGRQFNHNEQFF
TGTGCCAGTGGAAGACAGTTCAACCACAATGAGCAGTTCTTC
>NA|NA|TRBJ1-2|TRBV28
CASSFGGIKAAYGYTF
TGTGCCAGCAGTTTCGGGGGTATTAAGGCTGCCTATGGCTACACCTTC
>NA|NA|TRBJ1-6|TRBV30
CAWSAVSKISPLHF
TGTGCCTGGAGTGCGGTTTCTAAGATTTCACCCCTCCACTTT
>NA|NA|TRBJ2-3|TRBV19
CASSIDLGGAETDTQYF
TGTGCCAGTAGTATAGATCTTGGGGGCGCGGAAACAGATACGCAGTATTTT
>TRBD1|NA|TRBJ1-2|TRBV5-8
CASSRVDRAPYGYTF
TGTGCCAGCAGCCGAGTTGACAGGGCACCCTATGGCTACACCTTC
>TRBD1|NA|TRBJ2-7|TRBV11-1
CASSIDRDSRYEQYF
TGTGCCAGCAGCATTGACCGGGACAGTCGCTACGAGCAGTACTTC
>TRBD2|once|TRBJ2-5|TRBV10-3
CAISGRLAGGETQYF
TGTGCCATCAGTGGTCGGCTAGCGGGAGGAGAGACCCAGTACTTC
>TRBD2|NA|TRBJ2-3|TRBV27
CASSGRGTDTQYF
TGTGCCAGCAGTGGGAGGGGCACAGATACGCAGTATTTT
>TRBD1|NA|TRBJ1-3|TRBV5-1
CASSLMGQGAISGNTIYF
TGCGCCAGCAGCTTGATGGGACAGGGTGCGATCTCTGGAAACACCATATATTTT
>TRBD1|once|TRBJ1-2|TRBV2
CASIQGGLYGYTF
TGTGCCAGCATACAGGGGGGACTCTATGGCTACACCTTC
>TRBD1|NA|TRBJ1-1|TRBV6-5
CASSWTGAGTEAFF
TGTGCCAGCAGCTGGACAGGGGCGGGCACTGAAGCTTTCTTT
>NA|NA|TRBJ1-2|TRBV14
CASSQSGQNYGYTF
TGTGCCAGCAGCCAATCTGGACAGAACTATGGCTACACCTTC
>NA|NA|TRBJ2-3|TRBV5-6
CASSLPGYTDTQYF
TGTGCCAGCAGCTTGCCGGGGTACACAGATACGCAGTATTTT
>NA|NA|TRBJ2-7|TRBV5-1
CASSLGVGSSHEQYF
TGCGCCAGCAGCTTGGGGGTGGGCAGCTCCCACGAGCAGTACTTC
>NA|once|TRBJ2-5|TRBV7-2
CASSPTPVEETQYF
TGTGCCAGCAGCCCTACCCCGGTAGAAGAGACCCAGTACTTC
>NA|NA|TRBJ2-1|TRBV18
CASSPGGLYNEQFF
TGTGCCAGCTCACCAGGGGGACTTTACAATGAGCAGTTCTTC
>NA|NA|TRBJ1-4|TRBV27
CASSFRGAATNEKLFF
TGTGCCAGCAGTTTTCGGGGGGCGGCAACTAATGAAAAACTGTTTTTT
>TRBD2|NA|TRBJ2-1|TRBV2
CASSERAGLAGVEQFF
TGTGCCAGCAGTGAACGGGCCGGACTAGCGGGAGTCGAGCAGTTCTTC
>NA|NA|TRBJ1-6|TRBV18
CASSPRLMAGRRSPLHF
TGTGCCAGCTCGCCCCGACTGATGGCAGGGAGGCGGTCACCCCTCCACTTT